A selection of T cell receptor beta chains follows, all from one sample in a study of cytomegalovirus exposure and HLA in healthy donors. Profiling relied on immunoSEQ multiplex PCR, and the TCRdb table lists in-frame clones only, not all of them. In the table there are roughly 150,000 clones, around 96% of which are singletons. The sequencing sample was made of PBMCs. Receptor source: a young woman in good health and CMV-seronegative. CDR3s include the opening cysteine and the closing phenylalanine or tryptophan. A D gene is named only where the DNA matches it firmly. Size is omitted from some rows. Given values are once, few, many or a class for expanded clones.

>TRBJ2-2|TRBV7-2|-|-
CASSLRGGPRGELFF
TGTGCCAGCAGCCTACGCGGGGGCCCTAGGGGGGAGCTGTTTTTT
>TRBJ1-1|TRBV13|-|TRBD1
CASRRDRALRLTTEAFF
TGTGCCAGCAGAAGGGACAGAGCTCTACGGTTGACCACTGAAGCTTTCTTT
>TRBJ2-7|TRBV6-5|-|-
CASSSTQVSSYEQYF
TGTGCCAGCAGTTCAACCCAGGTTAGCTCCTACGAGCAGTACTTC
>TRBJ2-3|TRBV2|-|TRBD2
CASKPSSGPQYF
TGTGCCAGCAAACCTTCTAGCGGCCCGCAGTATTTT
>TRBJ2-1|TRBV19|-|TRBD2
CATKPSGGRNEQFF
TGTGCCACGAAACCTAGCGGGGGGAGGAATGAGCAGTTCTTC
>TRBJ1-2|TRBV6-1|-|-
CASRMTVDGYTF
TGTGCCAGCAGAATGACAGTTGATGGCTACACCTTC
>TRBJ2-2|TRBV18|-|-
CASSPVPENTGELFF
TGTGCCAGCTCACCAGTCCCAGAGAACACCGGGGAGCTGTTTTTT
>TRBJ2-7|TRBV5-6|-|TRBD1
CASSGTGTGYYEQYF
TGTGCCAGCAGCGGAACCGGGACAGGGTACTACGAGCAGTACTTC
>TRBJ1-5|TRBV11-2|-|TRBD1
CASSLGGGLNQPQHF
TGTGCCAGCAGCTTAGGAGGGGGCCTCAATCAGCCCCAGCATTTT
>TRBJ2-7|TRBV4-2|-|TRBD1
CASSQLGLGTGSYEQYF
TGTGCCAGCAGCCAATTGGGTTTGGGGACAGGATCCTACGAGCAGTACTTC
>TRBJ2-3|TRBV6-5|-|-
CASSHSGPAGDTQYF
TGTGCCAGCAGCCACTCGGGCCCGGCGGGAGATACGCAGTATTTT
>TRBJ1-4|TRBV30|once|-
CAWRPAGPNEKLFF
TGTGCCTGGAGACCGGCGGGACCTAATGAAAAACTGTTTTTT
>TRBJ1-4|TRBV18|-|TRBD1
CASSPVAGQGDEKLFF
TGTGCCAGCTCACCAGTGGCGGGACAGGGGGACGAAAAACTGTTTTTT
>TRBJ1-1|TRBV29-1|-|-
CSVEVAENTEAFF
TGCAGCGTTGAAGTGGCGGAGAACACTGAAGCTTTCTTT
>TRBJ2-3|TRBV5-1|-|-
CASSAGPNTDTQYF
TGCGCCAGCAGTGCGGGACCTAACACAGATACGCAGTATTTT